Sequencing of this T cell receptor beta chain was carried out in a study of T cell responses to AZD1222 COVID-19 vaccine. Study-level findings and limits: Nearly half of the spike-specific TCRs reportedly recognize variant regions that carry no mutations.

Using immunoSEQ multiplex PCR, the repertoire was profiled, and TCRdb retains in-frame clones only, with some absent. The repertoire holds approximately 97,000 clones, with about 90% as singletons. About this clone: Its antigen is currently unknown.

The sample consisted of peripheral blood, taken on day 0 of AZD1222 vaccination. The sequence was collected from an adult in good health.

The CDR3 DNA follows: TGTGCCAGTAGTATAGATTTAAGGAACACTGAAGCTTTCTTT. It translates to CASSIDLRNTEAFF. V gene TRBV19 combines with J gene TRBJ1-1; D remains ambiguous. Looked up from germline, CDR1 is LNHDA and CDR2 is SQIVND (reference sequence). The CDR3 loop spans 14 amino acids. V dropped 0 bases and J dropped 1 base, with 6 bases sitting between them.